Following are 17 T cell receptor beta chains from one sample sequenced in a study of blood T cell repertoires in COVID-19. Sequencing used immunoSEQ multiplex PCR; TCRdb keeps in-frame clones, though not all of them. Of about 26,000 clones listed, 80% to 95% were seen once; the top ten hold about 2%. Sequenced sample: peripheral blood. The receptors here all came from a human donor in a cohort sampled during active COVID-19.

The V and J genes are TRBV27 and TRBJ2-1; D ambiguous. The germline V gene encodes CDR1 MNHEY and CDR2 SMNVEV (reference sequence). The germline V and J ends were trimmed by 2 bases and 5 bases, with 13 bases remaining between them. The CDR3 covers 15 residues. The CDR3 DNA reads as TGTGCCAGCAGTTTACAGGTGGCTCTTAACAATGAGCAGTTCTTC. Translating it yields CASSLQVALNNEQFF.

This sequence joins TRBV24-1 and TRBJ2-1; 8 bases map to TRBD2. Germline CDR1 is KGHDR and CDR2 is SFDVKD. V was pared by 0 bases and J by 8 bases, with 5 bases of the junction left unmatched. The CDR3 is made up of 15 amino acids. DNA of the CDR3: TGTGCCACCAGTGATTTGTCCGGGGGGGCCCATGAGCAGTTCTTC. It translates to CATSDLSGGAHEQFF.

V usage is TRBV30 and J usage is TRBJ2-3; 7 bases align to TRBD2. Per the germline V gene, CDR1 is GTSNPN and CDR2 is SVGIG (reference sequence). J was trimmed by 2 bases and V by 2 bases; bases with no gene match: 10. The CDR3 is 16 residues long. This CDR3 is CAWSRRAGYDTDTQYF. The CDR3 coding sequence is TGTGCCTGGAGTCGAAGAGCGGGGTATGACACAGATACGCAGTATTTT.

V and J are TRBV4-1 and TRBJ2-1; D is possibly TRBD2 (6 bases). CDR3 length: 17 amino acids. The V and J ends lost 0 bases and 3 bases respectively, with 15 bases between them. Germline lookup yields CDR1 MGHRA and CDR2 YSYEKL. The CDR3 region is CASSQEGWSSGYNEQFF. As DNA, the CDR3 is TGCGCCAGCAGCCAAGAAGGGTGGAGTAGCGGCTACAATGAGCAGTTCTTC.

The V call is TRBV3-1 (or the pseudogene TRBV3-2), the J call TRBJ2-7; TRBD2 matches 11 bases. Germline-derived CDR1 and CDR2 are LGHDT and YNNKEL (reference sequence). The CDR3 length is 16 residues. The trim removed 4 bases at V and 2 bases at J, leaving 7 bases unmatched. CDR3 DNA: TGTGCCAGCAGCCGCCTCGGGACTAGCGGAACCTACGAGCAGTACTTC. As protein: CASSRLGTSGTYEQYF.

This rearrangement joins TRBV5-1 to TRBJ1-5; 8 bases map to TRBD1. This CDR3 region has 16 residues. Per the germline V gene, CDR1 is SGHRS and CDR2 is YFSETQ. Trimming at V came to 0 bases and at J to 6 bases, leaving 8 bases not matched to a gene. This chain's CDR3 is CASSLGIGTGGQPQHF. CDR3 coding DNA: TGCGCCAGCAGCTTGGGCATAGGGACAGGCGGTCAGCCCCAGCATTTT. The full variable domain, with the rest looked up from reference TRBV5-1 and TRBJ1-5, is KAGVTQTPRYLIKTRGQQVTLSCSPISGHRSVSWYQQTPGQGLQFLFEYFSETQRNKGNFPGRFSGRQFSNSRSEMNVSTLELGDSALYLCASSLGIGTGGQPQHFGDGTRLSIL.

This clone was seen once. The chain employs TRBV19 and TRBJ2-3; 8 nucleotides match TRBD2. Trimming took 4 bases from V and 1 from J; bases not matched to a gene: 7. The CDR3 has 16 residues. Germline CDR1 and CDR2: LNHDA and SQIVND (reference sequence). CDR3 in amino acids: CASSTDSGIGTDTQYF. CDR3 sequence (DNA): TGTGCCAGTAGTACCGATAGCGGGATCGGCACAGATACGCAGTATTTT.

The chain links TRBV24-1 to TRBJ1-4; D might be TRBD1 (6 bases). The CDR3 consists of 15 residues. Germline-derived CDR1 and CDR2 are KGHDR and SFDVKD. V was trimmed by 4 bases and J by 0 bases, leaving 8 bases between them. Here the CDR3 reads CATSEGQPTNEKLFF. The CDR3 DNA follows: TGTGCCACCAGTGAAGGACAGCCAACTAATGAAAAACTGTTTTTT.

V is TRBV14 and J is TRBJ1-6; TRBD1 might be the D (5 bases). The CDR3 has 15 residues. Per the germline V gene, CDR1 is SGHDN and CDR2 is FVKESK. V lost 4 bases, J lost 0 bases, and 7 bases lay in between. CDR3 residues: CASSLDSSYNSPLHF. For the CDR3, the DNA is TGTGCCAGCAGCCTTGACAGCTCCTATAATTCACCCCTCCACTTT.

This rearrangement joins TRBV2 to TRBJ1-2; 8 bases map to TRBD1. Unmatched junction bases numbered 12, after V lost 4 bases and J lost 8 bases. CDR1 is SNHLY, CDR2 FYNNEI, per germline. This CDR3 comprises 15 residues. The CDR3 coding sequence is TGTGCCAGCAGTGCCCTAGGGACAGGCGGCTCCGGCTACACCTTC. Protein: CASSALGTGGSGYTF.

The chain employs TRBV28 and TRBJ2-3; 13 bases map to TRBD2. V was clipped by 2 bases and J by 5 bases; unmatched bases: 4. Germline CDR1 and CDR2: MDHEN and SYDVKM. The CDR3 runs 16 residues. The CDR3 DNA follows: TGTGCCAGCAGTTTAGGACTAGCGGGAGCTAAAGATACGCAGTATTTT. It translates to CASSLGLAGAKDTQYF.

The V call is TRBV7-2, the J call TRBJ2-3; TRBD2 is a possible D gene (6 bases). With 7 bases removed from V and 1 base from J, the gap between germline ends came to 18 bases. The CDR3 is 16 residues long. CDR1 is SGHTA and CDR2 is FQGNSA in the germline V gene. CDR3 in DNA: TGTGCCAGCACCCCCTCGTGGCGGGGTCGCACAGATACGCAGTATTTT. As protein: CASTPSWRGRTDTQYF.

The V call is TRBV28, the J call TRBJ2-7; D is perhaps TRBD2 (7 bases). The CDR3 is 12 residues long. Germline V gene data show CDR1 as MDHEN and CDR2 as SYDVKM. Trimming took 5 bases from V and 4 from J, leaving 9 bases between them. DNA for the CDR3: TGTGCCAGCAGTGCGGGGGCTTACGAGCAGTACTTC. Its translation: CASSAGAYEQYF.

The CDR3 here is CASSERQGHNEQFF. The CDR3, as DNA: TGCGCCAGCAGTGAAAGACAGGGCCACAATGAGCAGTTCTTC. The chain employs TRBV10-1 and TRBJ2-1; 7 bases fit TRBD1. The CDR3 has 14 amino acids. Germline CDR1 is WNHNN and CDR2 is SYGVQD (reference sequence). V lost 3 bases to trimming and J lost 5 bases; unmatched junction nucleotides: 4.

The rearrangement links TRBV18 to TRBJ2-3; a possible D gene is TRBD1 (5 bases). Trimming shortened V by 2 bases and J by 4 bases, and 7 bases separated the two germline ends. There are 13 residues in the CDR3. The germline V gene encodes CDR1 KGHSH and CDR2 LQKENI. CDR3 bases: TGTGCCAGCTCACCAGGGGCAGCAGATACGCAGTATTTT. This encodes CASSPGAADTQYF.

The chain is built from TRBV5-1 and TRBJ1-1, with D uncertain. Trimming pared 2 bases from V and 1 base from J, leaving 12 bases between. The germline CDR1 and CDR2 sequences are SGHRS and YFSETQ. The CDR3 totals 15 residues. The CDR3 reads CASSLSTAANTEAFF. CDR3 DNA: TGCGCCAGCAGCTTATCTACGGCGGCGAACACTGAAGCTTTCTTT.

In its sample, this clone was seen once. CDR3: CASTGGAANEKLFF. The CDR3 region has the DNA TGTGCCAGCACCGGGGGGGCTGCTAATGAAAAACTGTTTTTT. The rearrangement links TRBV2 to TRBJ1-4; the D gene is possibly TRBD1 (6 bases). With 7 bases removed from V and 3 bases from J, the gap between germline ends came to 12 bases. The CDR3 spans 14 residues. In germline, CDR1 is SNHLY, CDR2 FYNNEI.